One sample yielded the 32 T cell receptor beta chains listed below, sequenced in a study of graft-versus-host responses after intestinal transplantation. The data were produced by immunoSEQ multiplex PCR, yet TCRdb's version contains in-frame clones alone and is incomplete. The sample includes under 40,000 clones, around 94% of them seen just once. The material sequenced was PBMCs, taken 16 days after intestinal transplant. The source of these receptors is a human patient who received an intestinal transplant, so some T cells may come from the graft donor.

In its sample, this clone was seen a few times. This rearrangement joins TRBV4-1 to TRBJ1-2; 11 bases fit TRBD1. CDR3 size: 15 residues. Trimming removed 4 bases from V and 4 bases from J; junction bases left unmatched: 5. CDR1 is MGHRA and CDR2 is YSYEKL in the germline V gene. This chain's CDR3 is CASSLGQGASYGYTF. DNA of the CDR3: TGCGCCAGCAGCCTTGGACAGGGGGCATCCTATGGCTACACCTTC.

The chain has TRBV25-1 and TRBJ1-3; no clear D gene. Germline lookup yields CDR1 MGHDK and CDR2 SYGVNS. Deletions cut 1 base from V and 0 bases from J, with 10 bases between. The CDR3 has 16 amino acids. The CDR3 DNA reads TGTGCCAGCAGTGAATTGTGGGCGAACTCTGGAAACACCATATATTTT. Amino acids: CASSELWANSGNTIYF.

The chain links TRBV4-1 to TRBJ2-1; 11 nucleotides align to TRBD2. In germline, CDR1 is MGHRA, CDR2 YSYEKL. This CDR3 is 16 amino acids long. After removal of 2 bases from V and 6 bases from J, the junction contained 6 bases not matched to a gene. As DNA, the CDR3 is TGCGCCAGCAGCCAACCAACTAGCGGGAGAAGCAATGAGCAGTTCTTC. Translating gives CASSQPTSGRSNEQFF.

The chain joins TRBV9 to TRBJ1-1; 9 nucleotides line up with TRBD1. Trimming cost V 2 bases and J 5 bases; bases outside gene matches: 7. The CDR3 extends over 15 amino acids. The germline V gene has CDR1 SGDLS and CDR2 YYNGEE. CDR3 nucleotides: TGTGCCAGCAGCGTTGGGACAGGGAGTATGACTGAAGCTTTCTTT. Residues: CASSVGTGSMTEAFF. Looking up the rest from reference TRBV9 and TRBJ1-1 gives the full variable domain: DSGVTQTPKHLITATGQRVTLRCSPRSGDLSVYWYQQSLDQGLQFLIQYYNGEERAKGNILERFSAQQFPDLHSELNLSSLELGDSALYFCASSVGTGSMTEAFFGQGTRLTVV.

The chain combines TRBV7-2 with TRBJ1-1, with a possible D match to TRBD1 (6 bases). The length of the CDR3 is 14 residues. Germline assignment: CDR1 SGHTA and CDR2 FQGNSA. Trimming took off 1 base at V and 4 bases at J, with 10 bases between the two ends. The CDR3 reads CASSLGGGGTEAFF. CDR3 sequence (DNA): TGTGCCAGCAGCTTAGGAGGGGGAGGCACTGAAGCTTTCTTT.

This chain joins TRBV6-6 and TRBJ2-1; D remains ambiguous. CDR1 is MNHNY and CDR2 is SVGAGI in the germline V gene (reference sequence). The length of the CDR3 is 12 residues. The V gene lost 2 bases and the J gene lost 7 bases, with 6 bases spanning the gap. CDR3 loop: CASSYGGNEQFF. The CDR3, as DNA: TGTGCCAGCAGTTACGGTGGAAATGAGCAGTTCTTC.

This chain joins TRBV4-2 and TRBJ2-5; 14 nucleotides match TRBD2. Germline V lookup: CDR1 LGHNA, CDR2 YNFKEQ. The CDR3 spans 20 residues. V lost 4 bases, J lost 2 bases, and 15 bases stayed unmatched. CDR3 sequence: CASSPLGLAGEEVGQETQYF. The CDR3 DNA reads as TGTGCCAGCAGCCCCTTGGGACTAGCGGGGGAGGAGGTAGGGCAAGAGACCCAGTACTTC.

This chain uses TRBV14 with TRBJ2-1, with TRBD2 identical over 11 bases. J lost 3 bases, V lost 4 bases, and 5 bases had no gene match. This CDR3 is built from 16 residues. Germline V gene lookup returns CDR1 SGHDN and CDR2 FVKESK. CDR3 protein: CASSPFLAGGYNEQFF. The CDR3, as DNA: TGTGCCAGCAGCCCCTTCCTAGCGGGAGGCTACAATGAGCAGTTCTTC.

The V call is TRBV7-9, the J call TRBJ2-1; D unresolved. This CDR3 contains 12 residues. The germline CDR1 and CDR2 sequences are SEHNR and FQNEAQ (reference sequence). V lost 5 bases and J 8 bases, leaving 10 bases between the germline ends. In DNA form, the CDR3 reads TGTGCCAGCAGCCGGCAGTGGGATGAGCAGTTCTTC. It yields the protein CASSRQWDEQFF.

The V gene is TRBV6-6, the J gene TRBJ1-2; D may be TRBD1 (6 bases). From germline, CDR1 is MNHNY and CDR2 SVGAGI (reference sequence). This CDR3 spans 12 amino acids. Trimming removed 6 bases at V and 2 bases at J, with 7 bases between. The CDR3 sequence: CASSTGNYGYTF. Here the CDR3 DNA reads TGTGCCAGCAGCACAGGGAACTATGGCTACACCTTC.

The CDR3 DNA sequence: TGCGCCAGCAGCCAAGTTTCTGGCATTATCTACGAGCAGTACTTC. It translates to CASSQVSGIIYEQYF. The chain has TRBV4-1 and TRBJ2-7; D gene ambiguous. Germline lookup yields CDR1 MGHRA and CDR2 YSYEKL. CDR3 length: 15 residues. With 1 base removed from V and 3 bases from J, the gap between germline ends came to 13 bases.

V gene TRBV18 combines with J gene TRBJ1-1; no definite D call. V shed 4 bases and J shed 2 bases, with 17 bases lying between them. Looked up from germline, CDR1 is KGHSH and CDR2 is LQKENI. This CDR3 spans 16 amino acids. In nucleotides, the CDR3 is TGTGCCAGCTCACTGAGGAATTTAATTGGTAACACTGAAGCTTTCTTT. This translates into CASSLRNLIGNTEAFF.

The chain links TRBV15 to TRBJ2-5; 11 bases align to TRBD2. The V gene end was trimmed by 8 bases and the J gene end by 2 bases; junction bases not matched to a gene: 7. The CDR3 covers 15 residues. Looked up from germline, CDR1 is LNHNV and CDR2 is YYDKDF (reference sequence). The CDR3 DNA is TGTGCCACCGCCCAGGGACTAGCGGCACAAGAGACCCAGTACTTC. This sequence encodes CATAQGLAAQETQYF.

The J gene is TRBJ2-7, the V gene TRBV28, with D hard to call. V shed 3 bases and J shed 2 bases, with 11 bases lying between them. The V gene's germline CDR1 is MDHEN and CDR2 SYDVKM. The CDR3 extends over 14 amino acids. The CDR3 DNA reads TGTGCCAGCAGTTTCTTCCGAAATACCTACGAGCAGTACTTC. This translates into CASSFFRNTYEQYF.

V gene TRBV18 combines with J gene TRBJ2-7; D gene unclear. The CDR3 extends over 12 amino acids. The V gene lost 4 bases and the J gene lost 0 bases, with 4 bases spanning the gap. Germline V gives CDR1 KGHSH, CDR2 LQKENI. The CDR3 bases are TGTGCCAGCTCACTAGCCTCCTACGAGCAGTACTTC. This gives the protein CASSLASYEQYF. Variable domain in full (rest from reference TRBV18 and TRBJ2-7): NAGVMQNPRHLVRRRGQEARLRCSPMKGHSHVYWYRQLPEEGLKFMVYLQKENIIDESGMPKERFSAEFPKEGPSILRIQQVVRGDSAAYFCASSLASYEQYFGPGTRLTVT.

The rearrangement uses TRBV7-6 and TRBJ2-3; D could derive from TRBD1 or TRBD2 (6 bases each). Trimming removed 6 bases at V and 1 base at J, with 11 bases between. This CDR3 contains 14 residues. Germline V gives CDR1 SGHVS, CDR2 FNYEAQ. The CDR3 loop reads CASSPEGGTDTQYF. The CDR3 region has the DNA TGTGCCAGCAGTCCGGAGGGGGGCACAGATACGCAGTATTTT.

The CDR3 nucleotides are TGTGCCAGCATAGGGACAGGTTATAACTATGGCTACACCTTC. It translates to CASIGTGYNYGYTF. The chain employs TRBV6-1 and TRBJ1-2; 8 nucleotides agree with TRBD1. J lost 1 base, V lost 7 bases, and 5 bases had no gene match. The CDR3 has 14 amino acids. Germline assignment: CDR1 MNHNS and CDR2 SASEGT.

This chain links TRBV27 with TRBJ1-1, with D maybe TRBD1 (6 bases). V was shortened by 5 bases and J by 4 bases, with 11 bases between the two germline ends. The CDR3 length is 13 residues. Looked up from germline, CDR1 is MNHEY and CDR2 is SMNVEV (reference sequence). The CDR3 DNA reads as TGTGCCAGCAGTACCACAGGGTCCACTGAAGCTTTCTTT. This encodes CASSTTGSTEAFF.

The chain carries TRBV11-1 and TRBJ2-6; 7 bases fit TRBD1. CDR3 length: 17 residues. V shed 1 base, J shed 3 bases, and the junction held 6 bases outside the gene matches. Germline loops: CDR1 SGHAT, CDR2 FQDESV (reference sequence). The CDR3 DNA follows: TGTGCCAGCAGCTTAGGGGACAGCTATGGTGGGGCCAACGTCCTGACTTTC. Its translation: CASSLGDSYGGANVLTF.

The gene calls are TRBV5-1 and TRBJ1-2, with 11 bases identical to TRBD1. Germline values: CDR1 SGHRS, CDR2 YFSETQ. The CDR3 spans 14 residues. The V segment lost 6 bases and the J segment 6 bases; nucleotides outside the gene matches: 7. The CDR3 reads CASTTLDRGHGYTF. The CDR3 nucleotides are TGCGCCAGCACCACCCTGGACAGGGGGCATGGCTACACCTTC.

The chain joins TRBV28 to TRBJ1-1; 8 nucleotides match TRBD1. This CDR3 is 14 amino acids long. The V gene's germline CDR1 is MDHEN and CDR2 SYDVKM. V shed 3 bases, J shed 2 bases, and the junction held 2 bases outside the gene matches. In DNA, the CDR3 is TGTGCCAGCAGTTTGACAGGGGCCAACACTGAAGCTTTCTTT. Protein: CASSLTGANTEAFF. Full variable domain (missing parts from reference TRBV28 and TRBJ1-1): DVKVTQSSRYLVKRTGEKVFLECVQDMDHENMFWYRQDPGLGLRLIYFSYDVKMKEKGDIPEGYSVSREKKERFSLILESASTNQTSMYLCASSLTGANTEAFFGQGTRLTVV.

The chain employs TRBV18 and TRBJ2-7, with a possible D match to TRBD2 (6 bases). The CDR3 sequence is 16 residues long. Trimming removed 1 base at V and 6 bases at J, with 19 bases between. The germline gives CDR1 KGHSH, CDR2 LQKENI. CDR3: CASSPLNGGLLGEQYF. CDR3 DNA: TGTGCCAGCTCACCACTAAATGGCGGACTACTGGGCGAGCAGTACTTC.

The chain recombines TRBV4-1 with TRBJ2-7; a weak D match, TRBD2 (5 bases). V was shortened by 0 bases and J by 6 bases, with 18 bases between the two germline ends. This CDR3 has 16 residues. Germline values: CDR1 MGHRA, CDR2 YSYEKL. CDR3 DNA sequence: TGCGCCAGCAGCCAAGATCCGAGGGATCTCCCCCTCGAGCAGTACTTC. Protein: CASSQDPRDLPLEQYF.

Written as DNA, the CDR3 is TGTGCCAGCAGCTTAGCAGCCCCGGAGGGGATGCTTTACAATGAGCAGTTCTTC. This encodes CASSLAAPEGMLYNEQFF. The chain carries TRBV11-2 and TRBJ2-1; weak D call: TRBD2 (6 bases). This CDR3 is built from 18 residues. V was pared by 1 base and J by 4 bases, with 20 bases between. CDR1 is SGHAT, CDR2 FQNNGV, per germline.

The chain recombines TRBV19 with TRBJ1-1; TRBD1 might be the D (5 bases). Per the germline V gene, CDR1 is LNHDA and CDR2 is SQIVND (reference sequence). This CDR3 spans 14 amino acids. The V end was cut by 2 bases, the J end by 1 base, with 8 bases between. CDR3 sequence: CASSIIQGNTEAFF. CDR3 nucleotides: TGTGCCAGTAGTATAATCCAGGGGAACACTGAAGCTTTCTTT.

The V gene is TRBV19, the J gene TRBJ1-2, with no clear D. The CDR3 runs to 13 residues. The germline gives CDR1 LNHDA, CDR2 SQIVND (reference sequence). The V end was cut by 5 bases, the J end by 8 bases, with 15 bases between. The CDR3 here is CASSLDHSGGYTF. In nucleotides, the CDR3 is TGTGCCAGTAGTCTGGACCATAGTGGAGGCTACACCTTC.

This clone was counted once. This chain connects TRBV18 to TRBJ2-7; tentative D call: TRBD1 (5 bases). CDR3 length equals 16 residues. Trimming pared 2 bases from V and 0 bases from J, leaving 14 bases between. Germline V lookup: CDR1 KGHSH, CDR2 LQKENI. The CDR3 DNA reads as TGTGCCAGCTCACCAAATGTCCGACAGAGCTCCTACGAGCAGTACTTC. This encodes CASSPNVRQSSYEQYF.

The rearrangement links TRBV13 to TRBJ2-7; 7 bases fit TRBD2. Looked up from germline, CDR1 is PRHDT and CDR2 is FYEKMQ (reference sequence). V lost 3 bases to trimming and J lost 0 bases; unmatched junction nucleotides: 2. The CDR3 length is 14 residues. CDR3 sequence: CASSFSGTSYEQYF. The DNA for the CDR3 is TGTGCCAGCAGCTTCAGCGGGACCTCCTACGAGCAGTACTTC.

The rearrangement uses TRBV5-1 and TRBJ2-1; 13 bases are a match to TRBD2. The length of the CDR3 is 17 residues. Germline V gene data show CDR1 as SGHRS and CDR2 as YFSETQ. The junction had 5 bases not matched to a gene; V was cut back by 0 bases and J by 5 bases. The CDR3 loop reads CASSLAETSGRNNEQFF. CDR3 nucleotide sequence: TGCGCCAGCAGCTTGGCAGAGACTAGCGGGAGGAACAATGAGCAGTTCTTC.

DNA for the CDR3: TGTGCCAGTAGTATATTAGCGGGAGTCCCCAATGAGCAGTTCTTC. This codes for CASSILAGVPNEQFF. The V gene is TRBV19, the J gene TRBJ2-1; 9 bases line up with TRBD2. CDR1 and CDR2 (germline): LNHDA, SQIVND (reference sequence). CDR3 length equals 15 residues. The ends lost 2 bases at V and 6 bases at J; junction bases unmatched: 5.

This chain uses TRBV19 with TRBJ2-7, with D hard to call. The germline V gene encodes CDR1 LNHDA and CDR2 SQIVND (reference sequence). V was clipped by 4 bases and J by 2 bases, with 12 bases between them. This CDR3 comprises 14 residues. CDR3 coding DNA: TGTGCCAGTAGTAAGGGCACCGCGGCCTACGAGCAGTACTTC. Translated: CASSKGTAAYEQYF.

CDR3 protein: CASSVKLAGAYEQYF. The CDR3 nucleotides are TGTGCCAGCAGTGTAAAGCTAGCGGGAGCCTACGAGCAGTACTTC. The rearrangement links TRBV6-1 to TRBJ2-7; 10 positions agree with TRBD2. Germline loops: CDR1 MNHNS, CDR2 SASEGT. J was trimmed by 2 bases and V by 4 bases; bases with no gene match: 5. The CDR3 runs to 15 residues.